This is a list of T cell receptor beta chains from one sample in a study of blood T cells in healthy people across ages. TCRdb re-called the 5' RACE reads through MiXCR, storing one row per CDR3 protein. The table lists about 690,000 distinct CDR3 sequences, 40% to 50% of them singletons. Sequenced sample: blood. Receptors originate from a man older than 75 in good health. Both conserved end residues are part of each CDR3. A D gene is named only where the DNA matches it firmly. Some rows mark clone size as missing; the rest say once, few, many or name a class of expanded clone.

d_call | clone_size | j_call | v_call | cdr3_aa
. | . | TRBJ1-6 | TRBV15 | CATSRANSGVVSPLHF
TRBD1 | few | TRBJ2-5 | TRBV20-1 | CSAGMDRRRDETQYF
TRBD2 | . | TRBJ2-5 | TRBV11-3 | CASSSWRGGHYRQETQYF
TRBD1 | . | TRBJ1-1 | TRBV6-5 | CASRSRDRDTEAFF
. | . | . | TRBV5-6 | CASSVYGTETQYF
TRBD2 | . | TRBJ2-5 | TRBV29-1 | CSVEPTSGSDNEQYF
TRBD1 | many | TRBJ1-2 | TRBV29-1 | CSVDRTGDYGYTF
. | . | TRBJ2-5 | TRBV4-2 | CASSVSLGQETQYF
. | . | TRBJ1-5 | TRBV10-3 | CAISVGEPENQPQHF
TRBD2 | few | TRBJ2-5 | TRBV28 | CASRGSGRPQETQYF
. | many | TRBJ2-5 | TRBV6-6 | CASSYLDGETQYF
. | . | TRBJ2-3 | TRBV18 | CASSPPGQTTDTQYF
TRBD1 | few | TRBJ2-2 | TRBV14 | CASSQPTGVAGELFF
TRBD1 | few | TRBJ2-2 | TRBV20-1 | CSATHRGDTGELFF
. | . | TRBJ2-3 | TRBV5-1 | CASNSVQRGPTDTQYF
TRBD2 | . | TRBJ2-5 | TRBV28 | CASSLLAGDNGKTQYF
. | . | TRBJ2-3 | TRBV18 | CASSPGPIGDTQYF
TRBD1 | few | TRBJ1-5 | TRBV20-1 | CSAAPRTGSQPQHF
TRBD2 | few | TRBJ2-3 | TRBV20-1 | CSARGPLAGTQYF
. | . | TRBJ1-6 | TRBV7-8 | CASSLGVANSPLHF